The 13 T cell receptor beta chains below all came from one sample that was sequenced in a study of shared clonotypes between healthy human individuals (dated by TCRdb to about 2020). The receptor library was made with the immunoSEQ multiplex PCR assay. TCRdb's version of the immuneACCESS table is confined to in-frame rearrangements and falls short of the full clone set. An unresolved V gene accounts for under half of the shortfall where checked; the remainder is of unknown origin. The sample yields hundreds of thousands of clones; about 96% were counted once. The ten top clones hold around 0.1% of the sample. CD8 naive samples consisted of CD45RO-negative cells that were positively selected for CCR7, yielding a CD45RA+CCR7+ population without TemRA cells. The specimen was naive CD8+ T cells sorted from blood. The sample's cell subset or site label, decoded: CD45RA+CCR7+. The receptors stem from a woman in her thirties in good health.

V and J are TRBV19 and TRBJ2-7; D tentatively fits TRBD1 or TRBD2 (5 bases each). The length of the CDR3 is 13 residues. Germline CDR1 LNHDA, CDR2 SQIVND (reference sequence). The germline V and J ends were trimmed by 5 bases and 5 bases, with 13 bases remaining between them. The DNA for the CDR3 is TGTGCCAGTAGTCCCCGAGGGGTCAACGAGCAGTACTTC. This sequence encodes CASSPRGVNEQYF.

The V gene is TRBV19, the J gene TRBJ2-1; no firm D call. V lost 3 bases to trimming and J lost 4 bases, with 10 bases between them. Germline V gene lookup returns CDR1 LNHDA and CDR2 SQIVND (reference sequence). CDR3 length: 14 residues. CDR3 residues: CASSIPGGYNEQFF. The CDR3 DNA is TGTGCCAGTAGTATTCCTGGTGGATACAATGAGCAGTTCTTC. Using reference TRBV19 and TRBJ2-1 for the parts outside the CDR3, the full variable domain is DGGITQSPKYLFRKEGQNVTLSCEQNLNHDAMYWYRQDPGQGLRLIYYSQIVNDFQKGDIAEGYSVSREKKESFPLTVTSAQKNPTAFYLCASSIPGGYNEQFFGPGTRLTVL.

The chain is built from TRBV29-1 and TRBJ2-5; 7 positions match TRBD2. The DNA end lines up better with TRBJ2-7; the J call may be wrong. The CDR3 totals 13 residues. The germline V gene encodes CDR1 SQVTM and CDR2 ANQGSEA. Here the CDR3 reads CSVVREEPYEQYF. CDR3 DNA: TGCAGCGTTGTTCGGGAGGAACCCTACGAGCAGTACTTC.

The rearrangement links TRBV14 to TRBJ1-1; 9 nucleotides agree with TRBD1. The CDR3 totals 16 residues. V dropped 0 bases and J dropped 5; count of bases not matched to a gene: 7. The germline V gene has CDR1 SGHDN and CDR2 FVKESK. The CDR3 DNA is TGTGCCAGCAGCCAAGACCCACAGGGGGCTGGGACTGAAGCTTTCTTT. This gives the protein CASSQDPQGAGTEAFF.

The chain has TRBV2 and TRBJ1-5; a possible D gene is TRBD1 (5 bases). This CDR3 spans 16 amino acids. The V and J ends lost 0 bases and 1 base respectively, with 10 bases between them. The germline gives CDR1 SNHLY, CDR2 FYNNEI. The CDR3 sequence is CASSEALPGSNQPQHF. The CDR3 coding sequence is TGTGCCAGCAGTGAAGCGCTTCCAGGGAGCAATCAGCCCCAGCATTTT.

This chain joins TRBV28 and TRBJ2-5, with 7 bases that match TRBD2. CDR3 size: 14 residues. V dropped 6 bases and J dropped 6; count of bases not matched to a gene: 10. Germline V gives CDR1 MDHEN, CDR2 SYDVKM. This chain's CDR3 is CASSPMGEGQTQYF. CDR3 DNA sequence: TGTGCCAGCAGCCCGATGGGGGAGGGCCAGACCCAGTACTTC.

The chain recombines TRBV6-5 with TRBJ2-2; a possible D gene is TRBD2 (5 bases). The germline gives CDR1 MNHEY, CDR2 SVGAGI. Between the trimmed V and J ends, which lost 2 bases and 7 bases, there was a span of 11 bases. This CDR3 region has 14 residues. CDR3 sequence reads: CASSYVGAIGELFF. CDR3 nucleotide sequence: TGTGCCAGCAGTTACGTGGGAGCCATCGGGGAGCTGTTTTTT.

The chain employs TRBV5-4 and TRBJ2-7; the D is unclear. In germline, CDR1 is SGHNT, CDR2 YYREEE (reference sequence). With 2 bases removed from V and 2 bases from J, the gap between germline ends came to 11 bases. The length of the CDR3 is 14 residues. The CDR3 loop is CASSLEANAYEQYF. CDR3 DNA: TGTGCCAGCAGCTTAGAAGCGAACGCCTACGAGCAGTACTTC.

The chain carries TRBV28 and TRBJ1-6; 8 nucleotides match TRBD1. The V gene's germline CDR1 is MDHEN and CDR2 SYDVKM. Trimming at V came to 2 bases and at J to 10 bases, leaving 4 bases not matched to a gene. The CDR3 covers 14 residues. Here the CDR3 reads CASSLTGGQSPLHF. CDR3 nucleotides: TGTGCCAGCAGTTTAACAGGGGGTCAATCACCCCTCCACTTT.

The CDR3 DNA reads TGTGCCAGCAGCTGGCTAGCGGGGGACCAAGAGACCCAGTACTTC. Translating it yields CASSWLAGDQETQYF. The J gene is TRBJ2-5, the V gene TRBV5-6; the match to TRBD2 covers 10 bases. Germline V gives CDR1 SGHDT, CDR2 YYEEEE. The CDR3 is 15 amino acids. The V segment lost 3 bases and the J segment 0 bases; nucleotides outside the gene matches: 2.

The chain is built from TRBV11-2 and TRBJ1-3; no clear D gene. The CDR3 is made up of 15 amino acids. V lost 5 bases, J lost 0 bases, and 11 bases lay in between. Looked up from germline, CDR1 is SGHAT and CDR2 is FQNNGV. The CDR3 sequence is CASSADINSGNTIYF. The CDR3 nucleotides are TGTGCCAGCAGCGCAGATATCAACTCTGGAAACACCATATATTTT. Full variable domain (rest looked up from reference TRBV11-2 and TRBJ1-3): EAGVAQSPRYKIIEKRQSVAFWCNPISGHATLYWYQQILGQGPKLLIQFQNNGVVDDSQLPKDRFSAERLKGVDSTLKIQPAKLEDSAVYLCASSADINSGNTIYFGEGSWLTVV.

The rearrangement uses TRBV5-6 and TRBJ1-1; 11 nucleotides match TRBD1. CDR3 size: 15 residues. The germline CDR1 and CDR2 sequences are SGHDT and YYEEEE. After removal of 4 bases from V and 5 bases from J, the junction contained 7 bases not matched to a gene. The CDR3 DNA reads as TGTGCCAGCAGCGTCCCCGGGACAGGGGGTACTGAAGCTTTCTTT. Translated: CASSVPGTGGTEAFF.

This rearrangement joins TRBV5-8 to TRBJ2-2, with TRBD2 matching 7 bases. The trim removed 7 bases at V and 4 bases at J, leaving 25 bases unmatched. CDR3 length: 20 amino acids. Germline V gene data show CDR1 as SGHTS and CDR2 as YDEGEE. The CDR3 DNA reads as TGTGCCAGCGGTGCCCCCAAAGGGGCGGGAGATGTCGAAGCCACCGGGGAGCTGTTTTTT. It translates to CASGAPKGAGDVEATGELFF.